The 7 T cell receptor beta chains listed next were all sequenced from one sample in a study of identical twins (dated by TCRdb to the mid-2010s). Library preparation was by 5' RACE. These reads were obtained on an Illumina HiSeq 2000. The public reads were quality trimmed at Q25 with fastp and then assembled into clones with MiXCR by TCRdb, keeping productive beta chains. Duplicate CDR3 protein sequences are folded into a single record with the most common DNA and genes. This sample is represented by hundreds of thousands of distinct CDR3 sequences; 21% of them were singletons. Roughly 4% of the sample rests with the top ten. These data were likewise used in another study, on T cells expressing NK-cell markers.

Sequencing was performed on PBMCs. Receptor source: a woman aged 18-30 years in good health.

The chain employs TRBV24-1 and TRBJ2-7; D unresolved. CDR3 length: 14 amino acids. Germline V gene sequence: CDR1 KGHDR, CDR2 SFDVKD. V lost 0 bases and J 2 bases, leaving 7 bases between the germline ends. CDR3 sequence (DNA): TGTGCCACCAGTGATTTGGTAGGCCCCTACGAGCAGTACTTC. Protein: CATSDLVGPYEQYF.

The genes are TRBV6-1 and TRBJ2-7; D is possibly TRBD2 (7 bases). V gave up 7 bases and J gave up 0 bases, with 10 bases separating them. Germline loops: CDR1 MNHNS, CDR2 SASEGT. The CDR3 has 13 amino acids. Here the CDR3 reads CASKGGGSYEQYF. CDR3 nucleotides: TGTGCCAGCAAGGGGGGGGGCTCCTACGAGCAGTACTTC.

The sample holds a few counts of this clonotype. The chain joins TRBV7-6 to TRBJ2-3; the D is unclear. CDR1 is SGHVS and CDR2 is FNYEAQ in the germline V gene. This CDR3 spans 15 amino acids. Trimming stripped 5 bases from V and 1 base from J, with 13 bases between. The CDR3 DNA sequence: TGTGCCAGCAGCCACTGGGTTGGTGGCACAGATACGCAGTATTTT. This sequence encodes CASSHWVGGTDTQYF.

CDR3 sequence reads: CASSLVLSSDTQYF. In nucleotides, the CDR3 is TGTGCCAGCAGCTTAGTCCTGTCATCCGATACGCAGTATTTT. The chain recombines TRBV7-2 with TRBJ2-3; the D is unclear. CDR1 and CDR2 (germline): SGHTA, FQGNSA. V lost 1 base and J 6 bases, leaving 11 bases between the germline ends. The CDR3 extends over 14 amino acids.

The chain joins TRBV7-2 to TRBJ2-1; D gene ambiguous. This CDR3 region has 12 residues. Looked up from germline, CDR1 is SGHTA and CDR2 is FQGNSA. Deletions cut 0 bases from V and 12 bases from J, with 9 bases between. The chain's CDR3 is CASSLADRWQFF. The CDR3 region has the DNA TGTGCCAGCAGCTTAGCGGACCGTTGGCAGTTCTTC. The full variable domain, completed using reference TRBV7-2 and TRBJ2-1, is GAGVSQSPSNKVTEKGKDVELRCDPISGHTALYWYRQSLGQGLEFLIYFQGNSAPDKSGLPSDRFSAERTGGSVSTLTIQRTQQEDSAVYLCASSLADRWQFFGPGTRLTVL.

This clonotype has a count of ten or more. As DNA, the CDR3 is TGTGCCAGCAGTTTTAGGGGGAACAACGAGCAGTACTTC. Its translation is CASSFRGNNEQYF. The V call is TRBV12-3 or TRBV12-4, the J call TRBJ2-7; D may be TRBD1 (6 bases). This CDR3 is 13 amino acids long. Trimming stripped 3 bases from V and 5 bases from J, with 11 bases between.

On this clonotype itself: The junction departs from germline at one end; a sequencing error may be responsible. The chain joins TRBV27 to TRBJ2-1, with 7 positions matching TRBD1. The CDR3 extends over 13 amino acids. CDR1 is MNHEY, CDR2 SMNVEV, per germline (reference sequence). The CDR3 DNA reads TGTGCCTGCAGTTTGACAGGGTACAATGAGCAGTTCTTC. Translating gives CACSLTGYNEQFF.